The following is a T cell receptor (beta chain) sequence with its context. As yet, its antigen is unknown. The same CDR3 can be traced to other DNA sequences in this sample. These data are taken from a study of shared clonotypes between healthy human individuals. Study-wide results and limits: Sharing across four donors was highest in naive CD4 (roughly 5%) and lowest in memory CD8 (around 0.4%). Non-shared clonotypes had lower generation probabilities than clonotypes shared by all four sorted-subset donors. Naive subsets generally had larger estimated richness than memory subsets.

Healthy and HIV-negative, the adult donors had no recent acute infections or vaccinations. The CDR3 length is 14 residues. Trimming took 0 bases from V and 3 from J, leaving 9 bases between them. Germline CDR1 and CDR2: SGHRS and YFSETQ. Here immunoSEQ multiplex PCR was the method, and the copy in TCRdb shows in-frame clones only, minus some. This sample yields 850,000 to 1,200,000 clones, of which around 76% are seen a single time; around 1.5% belongs to the top ten. The chain is built from TRBV5-1 and TRBJ2-5; tentatively, D is TRBD2 (6 bases). The source material was memory CD4+ T cells sorted from blood. Subset given: CD45RA-negative fraction. The TCR comes from a man between 18 and 35 years old in good health. CDR3 in DNA: TGCGCCAGCAGCTTGGGCGGGGTGGAAGAGACCCAGTACTTC. This encodes CASSLGGVEETQYF. The variable domain in full, completed from reference TRBV5-1 and TRBJ2-5, reads KAGVTQTPRYLIKTRGQQVTLSCSPISGHRSVSWYQQTPGQGLQFLFEYFSETQRNKGNFPGRFSGRQFSNSRSEMNVSTLELGDSALYLCASSLGGVEETQYFGPGTRLLVL.